This T cell receptor (beta chain) comes out of a study of blood T cell repertoires in COVID-19 (dated by TCRdb to about 2020). Some background on the complete study: Samples from collaborators originated in the United States, Italy and Spain and spanned both the acute and convalescent phases of COVID-19. Samples were obtained from the ongoing ImmuneRACE study (first 160 participants) and from some 1,200 subjects provided by 6 global collaborators. Nearly every sample came with metadata listing a de-identified subject ID, COVID-19 status, age in years and sex. The repertoires were released in a freely available public database meant as a resource for research on the immune response to SARS-CoV-2. Where available, HLA class I and class II types were obtained from metadata supplied by the sample provider rather than from assay-based typing. Subjects who had been exposed to COVID-19, were actively infected with it, or had recovered from it provided the deeply sampled blood TCRbeta repertoires that made up the dataset. The prospective study material was composed of cDNA or gDNA derived from T cells, B-cell-depleted T cells, or PBMCs. Broad study findings and their caveats: How much clinical and demographic metadata was included differed by source and by participant, and the metadata was provided uncurated.

V is cut by 1 base and J by 8 bases, and the space between the germline ends is 12 bases. From the germline V gene, CDR1 is SGHTA and CDR2 is FQGNSA. The CDR3 starts with the cysteine, ends with the phenylalanine, and has 14 residues. The only DNA kept is the CDR3, 42 bases in frame from the first base. The collaborating institutions used their own protocols to collect whole blood in K2EDTA tubes. For TCRbeta analysis, collaborator samples were shipped as frozen whole blood, as isolated PBMCs, or as DNA extracted from either sample type. Turning to this clone: Its antigen is unknown. Base-call qualities are not available, and no considerably larger clone is one nucleotide away.

TCRbeta CDR3 regions were amplified from genomic DNA by means of the immunoSEQ Assay, a bias-controlled multiplex PCR. Under the source paper's analysis protocol: Within the assay, amplification of reference gene primers was used to estimate how many nucleated cells each sample contained. Sequence reads were collapsed and filtered to measure the absolute abundance of every unique TCRbeta CDR3 rearrangement. For each sample, productive Simpson clonality was calculated as the square root of Simpson's diversity index over productive rearrangements. In TCRdb, the immuneACCESS table is reduced to in-frame sequences with V and J assigned. These tables do not hold every clone; where another copy was compared, an unresolved V gene accounts for under half, and the others remain unexplained. For V, J and clone size, that table is used; D and trimming come from the DNA. The sample table lists some 250,000 clones, roughly 84% of them with a count of one. About 3.4% of the sample comes from the top ten.

Sequenced: peripheral blood. The TCR originated in a woman between 18 and 29 years old with acute or convalescent COVID-19. This sequence uses TRBV7-2 and TRBJ2-1; the D segment could be TRBD2, given 5 matching bases. CDR3 region: CASSLEPSWHEQFF. The nucleotide sequence reads TGTGCCAGCAGCTTAGAACCTAGCTGGCATGAGCAGTTCTTC.